This T cell receptor beta chain originates from a study of T cells in Graves' hyperthyroidism and ophthalmopathy (dated by TCRdb to the late 2010s). Study-level background: Peripheral blood was sampled at the time of initial diagnosis, prior to any treatment. TCR V-J signatures able to tell the groups apart were searched for in a discovery cohort of some 100 patients, of whom about 40 had Graves' ophthalmopathy and around 57 had stable Graves' hyperthyroidism. The approximately 100 discovery patients were randomly split 7:3 into training and test sets. An independent validation cohort of around 19 hyperthyroidism patients and over 15 patients who later progressed to ophthalmopathy tested prospective prediction of ophthalmopathy. Thyroid tissue and blood T-cell repertoires from six Graves' hyperthyroidism patients were also compared in the study. The paper reports TCR Vbeta CDR3 sequencing of 130 to 150 peripheral blood samples: around 41 ophthalmopathy, around 80 hyperthyroidism and about 17 progressor patients. After sampling, hyperthyroidism patients received methimazole starting at 30 mg daily, and ophthalmopathy patients received high-dose intravenous methylprednisolone.

TCR beta CDR3 regions were amplified from RNA transcripts. A first-round RT-PCR of the TCR CDR3 used the HTBI primer set with the Qiagen OneStep RT-PCR kit. The libraries were constructed in a second round of multiplex PCR and then size-selected and purified. Libraries were sequenced paired-end with 100 bp reads on an Illumina HiSeq2000. On the authors' methods: SOAPnuke was used to process the raw data, with reads discarded if the reads contained adapters or uncalled bases, had a mean Phred below 15, or lacked an exact constant-primer or identifier match. High-quality paired reads were merged with COPE v1.2.5, and unique nucleotide sequences were defined as clonotypes. MiTCR v1.1 was used to align clonotypes to the IMGT TRBV, TRBD and TRBJ reference segments. The analysis included only V-J combinations with a frequency above 0.0001, which together covered 99% to 99.2% of the repertoires. A TCS score was defined as the ratio of F50 (clonal expansion) to E x V (chaos), with BLOSUM62-based TCRdist applied between CDR3 peptides within each V-J. Welch's t-statistics and random forest reduced some 510 V-J features to under 15, which were used in a naive Bayes classifier (R e1071). Starting from the raw public reads, TCRdb applied fastp trimming at Q25, assembled clones with MiXCR and retained in-frame beta chains. Every distinct CDR3 protein forms one entry, paired with its most common genes and DNA. TCRdb, rather than the study authors, made the V and J calls. Present in this sample are 340,000 or so distinct CDR3 sequences, 21% of which were seen just once. The ten largest clones represent around half of the sample.

There are 15 amino acids in the CDR3, from cysteine to phenylalanine inclusive. The CDR3 DNA has 45 bases and is translated from base 1. From a lookup of the germline V gene, CDR1 and CDR2 are MGHDK and SYGVNS. V is trimmed back by 5 bases and J by 4 bases, and the junction contains 7 bases that no gene match accounts for. Broad study findings and their caveats: Most expanded thyroid clonotypes (frequency above 0.001) were also detected in blood, suggesting blood repertoires may reflect thyroid immune responses. In validation, the model predicted progression to ophthalmopathy a median of roughly 6.2 months before onset, with approximately 68% sensitivity and around 76% specificity. A model built on a 13 V-J signature distinguished ophthalmopathy from stable hyperthyroidism, reaching roughly 88% sensitivity and 81% to 83% specificity in cross-validation and 80%/75% in testing. Sample size was not statistically predetermined, and blinding of investigators to group allocation was not performed.

The table lists this clonotype with a few counts. The clone's antigen remains unknown. Base qualities are not recorded, but no much larger clone differs from it by a single base. Graves' hyperthyroidism was defined as stable when no progression to ophthalmopathy occurred over 18 months of follow-up. Hyperthyroidism patients were newly diagnosed, with disease duration under 2 months, and aged 18 to 65 years. Patients with uncontrolled infections, other autoimmune diseases, pregnancy or lactation were excluded. Diagnoses were based on clinical symptoms, serum thyroxine and TRAb, thyroid ultrasound and orbital computed tomography. PBMCs were isolated from about 10 ml of fresh peripheral blood by Ficoll-Paque density gradient centrifugation. Total RNA was extracted using Trizol reagent, and RNA quality was assessed on an Agilent 2100 Bioanalyzer.

The V gene is TRBV25-1 and the J gene is TRBJ2-2, and TRBD1 matches 7 of the central bases. The origin of this receptor is a woman aged 45-65 years with Graves' hyperthyroidism. Sequenced: blood. The CDR3 sequence is CASSPLTGFTGELFF. The nucleotide sequence is TGTGCCAGCAGTCCCCTGACAGGGTTCACCGGGGAGCTGTTTTTT.